This T cell receptor (beta chain) originates from a study of OX40 agonist ivuxolimab in advanced cancers. Study as a whole: Participants averaged approximately 60 years of age (range 23 to 79) and were 82.7% male. The study's findings and limits: Mean expanded clone counts were higher in CD8+ than CD4+ T cells.

Patients were ruled out by autoimmune disease history or systemic immunosuppression. As regards this clone: Its antigen remains unknown.

V lost 8 bases and J lost 1, with 17 bases in between. This CDR3 is built from 15 residues. The germline gives CDR1 SGHVS, CDR2 FQNEAQ. The data were produced by immunoSEQ multiplex PCR, yet TCRdb's version contains in-frame clones alone and is incomplete. The sample has tens of thousands of clones, over 90% seen once. The sequences come from CD4+ or CD8+ T cells sorted from blood, collected in a trial of the OX40 agonist ivuxolimab. The sequence derives from an adult with an advanced solid tumor such as melanoma, head and neck, liver or kidney cancer. The chain links TRBV7-8 to TRBJ2-5; the D gene is possibly TRBD1 (5 bases). Here the CDR3 reads CASRSLRGRQETQYF. The CDR3 DNA sequence: TGTGCCAGCCGCTCCCTAAGGGGCCGCCAAGAGACCCAGTACTTC.